The clone carrying this T cell receptor beta chain was counted many times. Antigen specificity is unknown. This entry is derived from a study of molecular identifiers for immune sequencing clone quantification. Broader study findings: Clones carrying above 20 RNA copies accounted for over 99% of effector molecules, under 1% in naive cells.

Germline V CDR1 and CDR2: WNHNN, SYGVQD (reference sequence). The CDR3 has 20 amino acids. V gave up 3 bases and J gave up 0 bases; unmatched junction bases: 14. TCRdb independently ran MiXCR on the PCR reads; one entry per CDR3 protein. The profile shows tens of thousands of distinct CDR3 sequences, around 20% of them singletons. The gene calls are TRBV10-1 and TRBJ2-4; the match to TRBD2 covers 10 bases. The TCR sequence derives from a human donor in good health. Some libraries in this study had Jurkat cell RNA spiked in. The sequenced sample consisted of naive CD8+ T cells from blood, with Jurkat cell RNA spiked in. Subset described: FACS-sorted CD8+CD4-CCR7+CD45RA+ naive T cells. Written as DNA, the CDR3 is TGCGCCAGCAGTGATATACTAGCGGGGCCCAAAGGCCAAGCCAAAAACATTCAGTACTTC. Amino acid sequence: CASSDILAGPKGQAKNIQYF.